The clone carrying this TCR beta chain has more than one count but fewer than ten. The assay was immunoSEQ multiplex PCR, and TCRdb's table has in-frame clones only and misses some. The table includes just over 90,000 clones, around 92% detected once. The sample is drawn from a study of T cell changes during pregnancy in multiple sclerosis. CDR3 length equals 11 residues. The germline CDR1 and CDR2 sequences are SNHLY and FYNNEI. The V and J ends lost 5 bases and 14 bases, in that order; junction bases with no gene match: 6. Sample: peripheral blood, taken after pregnancy. This TCR came from a female donor in good health, enrolled as a control in a pregnancy study. This chain joins TRBV2 and TRBJ2-1, with 7 bases matching TRBD1. DNA of the CDR3: TGTGCCAGCAGTACCGACAGGGAAGAGTTCTTC. Translated, it gives CASSTDREEFF.